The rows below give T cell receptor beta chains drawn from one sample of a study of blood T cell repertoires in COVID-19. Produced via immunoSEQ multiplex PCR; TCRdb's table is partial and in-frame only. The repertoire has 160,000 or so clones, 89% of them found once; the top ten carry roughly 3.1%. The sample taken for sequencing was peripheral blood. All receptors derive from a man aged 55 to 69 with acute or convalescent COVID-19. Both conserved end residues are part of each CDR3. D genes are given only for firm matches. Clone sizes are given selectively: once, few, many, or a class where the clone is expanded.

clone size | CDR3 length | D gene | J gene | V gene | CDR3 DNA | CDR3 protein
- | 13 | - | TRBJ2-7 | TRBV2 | TGTGCCAGCAGGCCCGAGGGGGTATACGAGCAGTACTTC | CASRPEGVYEQYF
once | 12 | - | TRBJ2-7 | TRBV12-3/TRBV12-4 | TGTGCCAGCGCCAGGCAAACCTACGAGCAGTACTTC | CASARQTYEQYF
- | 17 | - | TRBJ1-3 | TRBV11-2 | TGTGCCAGCAGCCGCTCACGAACAGGGAACTCTGGAAACACCATATATTTT | CASSRSRTGNSGNTIYF
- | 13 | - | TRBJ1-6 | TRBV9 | TGTGCCAGCAGCGCAGGCCAAAATTCACCCCTCCACTTT | CASSAGQNSPLHF
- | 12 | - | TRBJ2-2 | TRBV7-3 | TGTGCCAGCAGCGTAGGGGTGGGGGAGCTGTTTTTT | CASSVGVGELFF
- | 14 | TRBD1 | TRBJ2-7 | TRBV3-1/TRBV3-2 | TGTGCCAGCAGCTTCCGGGACAGACTCTACGAGCAGTACTTC | CASSFRDRLYEQYF
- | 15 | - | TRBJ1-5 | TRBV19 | TGTGCCACCAGTTTTAATGCAGGGGACAATCAGCCCCAGCATTTT | CATSFNAGDNQPQHF
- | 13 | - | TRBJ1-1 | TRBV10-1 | TGCGCCAGCAGTGGCAGTATGAACACTGAAGCTTTCTTT | CASSGSMNTEAFF
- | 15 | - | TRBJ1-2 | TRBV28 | TGTGCCAGCAGTCTATGGGGGGCTTCGGACTATGGCTACACCTTC | CASSLWGASDYGYTF
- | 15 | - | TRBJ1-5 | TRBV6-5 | TGTGCCAGCAGTTACTCGAAGGGGAAATCCCAGCCCCAGCATTTT | CASSYSKGKSQPQHF
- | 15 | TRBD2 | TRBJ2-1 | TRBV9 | TGTGCCAGCAGTCTTAGCGGGGGGGCCCCTAATGAGCAGTTCTTC | CASSLSGGAPNEQFF
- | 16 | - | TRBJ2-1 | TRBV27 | TGTGCCAGCAGTCCCCCTCGACGGGGTGGAGGCAATGAGCAGTTCTTC | CASSPPRRGGGNEQFF
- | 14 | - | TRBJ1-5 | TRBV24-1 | TGTGCCACCAGTGCACGGGGTGGCAATCAGCCCCAGCATTTT | CATSARGGNQPQHF
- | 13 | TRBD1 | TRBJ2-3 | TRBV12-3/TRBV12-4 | TGTGCCAGCAGTTCGCCGGGAAACAGGGGTGCCTATTTT | CASSSPGNRGAYF
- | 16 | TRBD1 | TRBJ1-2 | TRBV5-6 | TGTGCCAGCAGCAAGTTTTCCAGGGGGGTTTTTTATGGCTACACCTTC | CASSKFSRGVFYGYTF
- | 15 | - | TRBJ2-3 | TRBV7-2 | TGTGCCAGCAGCTTAATGGGACTTTTCACAGATACGCAGTATTTT | CASSLMGLFTDTQYF
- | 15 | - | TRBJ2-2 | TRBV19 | TGTGCCAGTAGTTCTGGTCGGGGGAACACCGGGGAGCTGTTTTTT | CASSSGRGNTGELFF
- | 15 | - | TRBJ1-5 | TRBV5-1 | TGCGCCAGCAGCTTGGGGGGGCTCGGCAATCAGCCCCAGCATTTT | CASSLGGLGNQPQHF
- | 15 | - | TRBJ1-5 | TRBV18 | TGTGCCAGCTCACCACGTCAGACAGACAATCAGCCCCAGCATTTT | CASSPRQTDNQPQHF
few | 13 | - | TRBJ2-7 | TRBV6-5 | TGTGCCAGCAGCCGGACAATATCCTACGAGCAGTACTTC | CASSRTISYEQYF
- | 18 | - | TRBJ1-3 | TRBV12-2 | TGTGCAAGTCGCTTAGCGCTTTTCTTCAGGGGGTTGGGAAACACCATATATTTT | CASRLALFFRGLGNTIYF
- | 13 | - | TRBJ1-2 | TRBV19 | TGTGCCAGTCAAAACCGGAGTTCAAATGGCTACACCTTC | CASQNRSSNGYTF
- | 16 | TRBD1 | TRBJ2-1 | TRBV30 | TGTGCCTGGAGTACCAGGACAGGGAGCTCCTACAATGAGCAGTTCTTC | CAWSTRTGSSYNEQFF
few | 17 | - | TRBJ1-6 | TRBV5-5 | TGTGCCAGCAGCTTGGATCCAGGGGTAGGCTCTGGGTCACCCCTCCACTTT | CASSLDPGVGSGSPLHF
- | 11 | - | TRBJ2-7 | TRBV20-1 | TGCAGTGCTAGACGAGCGTACGAGCAGTACTTC | CSARRAYEQYF
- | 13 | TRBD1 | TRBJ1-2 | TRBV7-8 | TGTGCCAGCAGCCTAGGGACAGGCGGGGGCTACACCTTC | CASSLGTGGGYTF
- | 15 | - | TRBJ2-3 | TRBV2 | TGTGCCAGCAGTAAACAGCCTTCAAGCACAGATACGCAGTATTTT | CASSKQPSSTDTQYF
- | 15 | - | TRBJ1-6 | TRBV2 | TGTGCCAGCAGATCGGCGGGGGGGACTAATTCACCCCTCCACTTT | CASRSAGGTNSPLHF
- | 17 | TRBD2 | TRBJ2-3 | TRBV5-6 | TGTGCCAGCAGCTTGAGGAGTGGCGGGGGAGCAGGAGATACGCAGTATTTT | CASSLRSGGGAGDTQYF
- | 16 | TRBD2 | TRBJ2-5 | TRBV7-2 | TGTGCCAGCAGCTTTTCCCCACTAGCGGGGGCAGAGACCCAGTACTTC | CASSFSPLAGAETQYF
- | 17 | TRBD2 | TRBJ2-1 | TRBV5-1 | TGCGCCAGCAGCGGGGCTAGCGGTAGCCCCTCCTACAATGAGCAGTTCTTC | CASSGASGSPSYNEQFF
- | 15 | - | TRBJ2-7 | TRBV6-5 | TGTGCCAGCAGTTACTCGAGAGGCAGAACCTACGAGCAGTACTTC | CASSYSRGRTYEQYF
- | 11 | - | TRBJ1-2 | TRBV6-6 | TGTGCCAGCACAGGGGATTATGGCTACACCTTC | CASTGDYGYTF
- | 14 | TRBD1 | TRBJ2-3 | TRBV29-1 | TGCAGCGTTGGACAGGGGACAGGCACAGATACGCAGTATTTT | CSVGQGTGTDTQYF
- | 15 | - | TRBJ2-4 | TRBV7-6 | TGTGCCAGCAGCTTAGCCCCGGGGGGCCAGAACATTCAGTACTTC | CASSLAPGGQNIQYF
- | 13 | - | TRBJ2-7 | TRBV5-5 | TGTGCCAGCAGCTTGATGGGACAAGGACGTCAGTACTTC | CASSLMGQGRQYF
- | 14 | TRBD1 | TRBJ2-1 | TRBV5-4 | TGTGCCAGCAGCGGCCGGGACAGGTACAATGAGCAGTTCTTC | CASSGRDRYNEQFF
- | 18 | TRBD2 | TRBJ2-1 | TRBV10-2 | TGCGCCAGCAGCGAAGAACTAGCGGGGGGGCCCCCCTACAATGAGCAGTTCTTC | CASSEELAGGPPYNEQFF
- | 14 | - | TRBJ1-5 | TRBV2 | TGTGCCAGCAGTGACCGCGTAATCAATCAGCCCCAGCATTTT | CASSDRVINQPQHF
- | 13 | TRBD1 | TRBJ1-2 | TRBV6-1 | TGTGCCAGCAGTGAAGACAGGGGCTATGGCTACACCTTC | CASSEDRGYGYTF
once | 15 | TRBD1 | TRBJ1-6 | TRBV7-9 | TGTGCCAGCAGCTTAGAAACAGGGGGGCTTTCACCCCTCCACTTT | CASSLETGGLSPLHF
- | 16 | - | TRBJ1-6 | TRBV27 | TGTGCCAGTTGTCTTCGAGAACCAAAATATAATTCACCCCTCCACTTT | CASCLREPKYNSPLHF
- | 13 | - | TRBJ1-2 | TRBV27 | TGTGCCAGCAGTCCAGGGTTCGGCTATGGCTACACCTTC | CASSPGFGYGYTF
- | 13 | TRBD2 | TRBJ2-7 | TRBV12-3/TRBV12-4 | TGTGCCAGCAGGGGGACTAGCGGGGGCTGGCAGTACTTC | CASRGTSGGWQYF
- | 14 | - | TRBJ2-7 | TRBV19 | TGTGCCAGTAGGGTCGGGGGAACCTCCTACGAGCAGTACTTC | CASRVGGTSYEQYF
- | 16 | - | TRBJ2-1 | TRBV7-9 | TGTGCCAGCAGCTTAGCGGCGGGGCCGACGACGAATGAGCAGTTCTTC | CASSLAAGPTTNEQFF
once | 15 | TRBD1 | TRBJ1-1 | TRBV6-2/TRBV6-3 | TGTGCCAGCAGTGGACAGGGGGCGGGGAACACTGAAGCTTTCTTT | CASSGQGAGNTEAFF
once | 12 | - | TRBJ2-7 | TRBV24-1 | TGTGCCACCAGTCTCACGGGGTACGAGCAGTACTTC | CATSLTGYEQYF
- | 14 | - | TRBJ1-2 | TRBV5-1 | TGCGCCAGCAGCTTGCTTCCAGGGTCCTATGGCTACACCTTC | CASSLLPGSYGYTF
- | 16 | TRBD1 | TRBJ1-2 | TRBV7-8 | TGTGCCAGCAGCTTAAAACTGACAGGGTATGGGGATGGCTACACCTTC | CASSLKLTGYGDGYTF
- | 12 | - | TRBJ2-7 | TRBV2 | TGTGCCAGCAGCAGACTCTCCTACGAGCAGTACTTC | CASSRLSYEQYF